This T cell receptor beta chain was captured in a study of Graves' ophthalmopathy and Graves' hyperthyroidism. General observations from the study: Blood repertoires reportedly contained most expanded thyroid clonotypes above 0.001 frequency.

Amplification targeted the TCR beta CDR3 regions, with RNA transcripts as the source material. Following a first-round RT-PCR that used HTBI primers, a second-round multiplex PCR was carried out. Using its own MiXCR run on the multiplex PCR reads, TCRdb lists one record per CDR3 protein. The table includes fewer than 350,000 distinct CDR3 sequences, 17% detected once. This clonotype was recorded many times. Its antigen is undetermined. The CDR3 runs to 16 residues. The ends lost 4 bases at V and 5 bases at J; junction bases unmatched: 5. Germline loops: CDR1 SGHNT, CDR2 YYREEE (reference sequence). In donors with ophthalmopathy, activity was moderate-to-severe, with CAS ≥3, NOSPECS ≥4 and duration under 3 months. Clinical symptoms and serum thyroxine were used for diagnosis; TRAb, thyroid ultrasound and orbital computed tomography were also relied on.

The rearrangement joins TRBV5-4 to TRBJ2-2, with 13 bases identical to TRBD2. The specimen sequenced was peripheral blood. The source is an adult man with Graves' ophthalmopathy. DNA for the CDR3: TGTGCCAGCAGCCTACAGGGACTAGCGGGAACCGGGGAGCTGTTTTTT. Translating it yields CASSLQGLAGTGELFF.